Presented here are 18 T cell receptor beta chains from one specimen sequenced in a study of OX40 agonist ivuxolimab in advanced cancers. Measured with immunoSEQ multiplex PCR; TCRdb has only the in-frame clones, and not every one. The profile shows some 80,000 clones, about four fifths of them singletons. This specimen consisted of CD4+ or CD8+ T cells sorted from blood, obtained in a trial of the OX40 agonist ivuxolimab. The receptors here all came from an adult with an advanced solid tumor such as melanoma, head and neck, liver or kidney cancer.

This chain connects TRBV5-4 to TRBJ2-5; D may be TRBD1 (6 bases). From germline, CDR1 is SGHNT and CDR2 YYREEE (reference sequence). V was shortened by 4 bases and J by 9 bases, with 16 bases between the two germline ends. The CDR3 runs 13 residues. DNA of the CDR3: TGTGCCAGCAGCGGGGGCCTCACCCCCGCCCAGTACTTC. Protein: CASSGGLTPAQYF.

The CDR3 DNA is TGTGCCAGCATGTTATGGCGGGCAGGGTCTGACTATGGCTACACCTTC. It yields the protein CASMLWRAGSDYGYTF. The chain combines TRBV10-3 with TRBJ1-2, with D possibly being TRBD1 (5 bases). The CDR3 runs 16 residues. V was clipped by 10 bases and J by 3 bases, with 24 bases between them. Germline lookup yields CDR1 ENHRY and CDR2 SYGVKD.

The chain employs TRBV7-9 and TRBJ2-3; D not resolved. The CDR3 consists of 11 residues. V dropped 1 base and J dropped 5 bases, with 1 base sitting between them. Germline V gives CDR1 SEHNR, CDR2 FQNEAQ (reference sequence). The CDR3: CASSLVDTQYF. As DNA, the CDR3 is TGTGCCAGCAGCTTAGTAGATACGCAGTATTTT.

This chain joins TRBV5-8 and TRBJ2-1; D might be TRBD2 (6 bases). Trimming left V 3 bases short and J 0 bases short, with 16 bases between. Germline assignment: CDR1 SGHTS and CDR2 YDEGEE. The CDR3 runs to 17 residues. CDR3: CASSWAVAAPSYNEQFF. The CDR3 DNA follows: TGTGCCAGCAGCTGGGCGGTAGCGGCTCCCTCCTACAATGAGCAGTTCTTC.

The genes are TRBV11-1 and TRBJ2-7; D is ambiguous. This CDR3 comprises 14 residues. CDR1 is SGHAT and CDR2 is FQDESV in the germline V gene (reference sequence). The V and J ends lost 5 bases and 3 bases respectively, with 14 bases between them. CDR3 in amino acids: CASSPDPVGYEQYF. Here the CDR3 DNA reads TGTGCCAGCAGCCCGGACCCGGTAGGCTACGAGCAGTACTTC.

The V and J genes are TRBV29-1 and TRBJ2-1; D call uncertain. The V end was cut by 6 bases, the J end by 5 bases, with 14 bases between. The CDR3 has 13 residues. Per the germline V gene, CDR1 is SQVTM and CDR2 is ANQGSEA. CDR3 sequence: CSVRKAGDNEQFF. CDR3 coding DNA: TGCAGCGTCCGAAAGGCTGGTGACAATGAGCAGTTCTTC.

This clone was seen more than once but under ten times. The chain has TRBV28 and TRBJ2-3; no firm D call. The germline gives CDR1 MDHEN, CDR2 SYDVKM. The CDR3 length is 14 residues. Trimming removed 3 bases at V and 1 base at J, with 8 bases between. CDR3 sequence: CASSLSHGTDTQYF. CDR3 nucleotides: TGTGCCAGCAGTTTGTCCCATGGCACAGATACGCAGTATTTT.

In its sample, this clone was seen a few times. The chain is built from TRBV6-1 and TRBJ1-1; no firm D call. The V end was cut by 9 bases, the J end by 0 bases, with 8 bases between. The CDR3 runs 12 residues. CDR1 MNHNS and CDR2 SASEGT come from the germline V gene. The CDR3 DNA sequence: TGTGCCAGTAGCGTTATGAACACTGAAGCTTTCTTT. This encodes CASSVMNTEAFF.

The chain links TRBV5-1 to TRBJ2-3, with 9 bases identical to TRBD1. CDR3 length equals 15 residues. CDR1 SGHRS and CDR2 YFSETQ come from the germline V gene. Germline trimming cut 2 bases from V and 2 bases from J; bases unmatched to any gene: 3. The CDR3 region is CASSLGDRDTDTQYF. The CDR3 nucleotides are TGCGCCAGCAGCTTAGGGGACAGGGACACAGATACGCAGTATTTT.

This chain links TRBV29-1 with TRBJ2-5; 8 bases map to TRBD2. Losses at the gene ends were 7 bases for V and 4 bases for J; bases not matched to a gene: 8. CDR1 and CDR2 (germline): SQVTM, ANQGSEA. The CDR3 totals 13 residues. The CDR3 loop is CSAKTGGAETQYF. Here the CDR3 DNA reads TGCAGCGCCAAAACGGGGGGGGCAGAGACCCAGTACTTC.

The CDR3 region is CASSYRLAGTVSPLHF. The DNA for the CDR3 is TGTGCCAGCAGTTACCGCCTGGCAGGGACGGTTTCACCCCTCCACTTT. The V gene is TRBV6-5, the J gene TRBJ1-6; tentative D call: TRBD1 (5 bases). Trimming pared 2 bases from V and 9 bases from J, leaving 17 bases between. This CDR3 region has 16 residues. Germline assignment: CDR1 MNHEY and CDR2 SVGAGI.

The CDR3 coding sequence is TGTGCCAGCAGCCGGGGAGCGGACAGCCACTATGGCTACACCTTC. This sequence encodes CASSRGADSHYGYTF. V is TRBV5-4 and J is TRBJ1-2; D possibly corresponds to TRBD1 (6 bases). V lost 4 bases and J 3 bases, leaving 16 bases between the germline ends. Germline assignment: CDR1 SGHNT and CDR2 YYREEE (reference sequence). The CDR3 has 15 amino acids.

The rearrangement joins TRBV5-5 to TRBJ2-7; 7 nucleotides match TRBD2. V shed 1 base, J shed 2 bases, and the junction held 6 bases outside the gene matches. CDR3 length: 15 amino acids. The germline V gene encodes CDR1 SGHKS and CDR2 YYEKEE (reference sequence). The CDR3 DNA reads as TGTGCCAGCAGCTTGAGGCTAGCGGAGGCCTACGAGCAGTACTTC. Residues: CASSLRLAEAYEQYF. Using reference TRBV5-5 and TRBJ2-7 for the parts outside the CDR3, the full variable domain is DAGVTQSPTHLIKTRGQQVTLRCSPISGHKSVSWYQQVLGQGPQFIFQYYEKEERGRGNFPDRFSARQFPNYSSELNVNALLLGDSALYLCASSLRLAEAYEQYFGPGTRLTVT.

This chain connects TRBV28 to TRBJ2-3; 7 bases are shared with TRBD1. Germline V lookup: CDR1 MDHEN, CDR2 SYDVKM. V was clipped by 5 bases and J by 5 bases; unmatched bases: 7. CDR3 length: 14 residues. CDR3 DNA sequence: TGTGCCAGCAGTCCGACAGGGCTAGGAGATACGCAGTATTTT. Protein sequence: CASSPTGLGDTQYF.

The chain employs TRBV4-1 and TRBJ1-2; 7 bases fit TRBD1. V trimming: 1 base; J trimming: 4 bases; junction bases outside the gene matches: 6. The germline gives CDR1 MGHRA, CDR2 YSYEKL. This CDR3 is built from 15 residues. CDR3 in DNA: TGCGCCAGCAGCCAAGGGGGGGACAGTATCTATGGCTACACCTTC. Its translation is CASSQGGDSIYGYTF.

The J gene is TRBJ1-6, the V gene TRBV6-5; possibly TRBD1 for D (5 bases). The CDR3 contains 14 residues. Germline CDR1 reads MNHEY; CDR2 reads SVGAGI. Trimming took 6 bases from V and 9 from J, leaving 15 bases between them. The chain's CDR3 is CASSPPGPSSPLHF. CDR3 coding DNA: TGTGCCAGCAGCCCTCCAGGGCCCAGTTCACCCCTCCACTTT.

This chain uses TRBV30 with TRBJ1-4; D possibly corresponds to TRBD1 (5 bases). CDR3 length: 13 residues. Germline V CDR1 and CDR2: GTSNPN, SVGIG (reference sequence). Trimming took off 5 bases at V and 1 base at J, with 8 bases between the two ends. CDR3 nucleotides: TGTGCCTGGGCCAGGGTAACTAATGAAAAACTGTTTTTT. It translates to CAWARVTNEKLFF. The complete variable domain, with remaining parts taken from reference TRBV30 and TRBJ1-4, reads SQTIHQWPATLVQPVGSPLSLECTVEGTSNPNLYWYRQAAGRGLQLLFYSVGIGQISSEVPQNLSASRPQDRQFILSSKKLLLSDSGFYLCAWARVTNEKLFFGSGTQLSVL.

The chain employs TRBV28 and TRBJ2-4; D may match TRBD1 or TRBD2 (5 bases each). Looked up from germline, CDR1 is MDHEN and CDR2 is SYDVKM. The CDR3 contains 12 residues. V lost 8 bases and J 3 bases, leaving 8 bases between the germline ends. The CDR3 protein is CASGDDKNIQYF. For the CDR3, the DNA is TGTGCCAGCGGGGACGACAAAAACATTCAGTACTTC.